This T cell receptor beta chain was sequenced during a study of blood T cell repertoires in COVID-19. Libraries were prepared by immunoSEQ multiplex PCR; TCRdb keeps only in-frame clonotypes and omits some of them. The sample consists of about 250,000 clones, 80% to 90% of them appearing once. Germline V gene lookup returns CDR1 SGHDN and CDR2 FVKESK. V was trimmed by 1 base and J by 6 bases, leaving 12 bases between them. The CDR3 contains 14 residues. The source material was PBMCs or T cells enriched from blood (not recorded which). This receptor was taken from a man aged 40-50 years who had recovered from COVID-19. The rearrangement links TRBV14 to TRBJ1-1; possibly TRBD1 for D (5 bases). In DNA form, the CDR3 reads TGTGCCAGCAGCCAAGGACGGCAGGGCGCTGAAGCTTTCTTT. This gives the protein CASSQGRQGAEAFF.